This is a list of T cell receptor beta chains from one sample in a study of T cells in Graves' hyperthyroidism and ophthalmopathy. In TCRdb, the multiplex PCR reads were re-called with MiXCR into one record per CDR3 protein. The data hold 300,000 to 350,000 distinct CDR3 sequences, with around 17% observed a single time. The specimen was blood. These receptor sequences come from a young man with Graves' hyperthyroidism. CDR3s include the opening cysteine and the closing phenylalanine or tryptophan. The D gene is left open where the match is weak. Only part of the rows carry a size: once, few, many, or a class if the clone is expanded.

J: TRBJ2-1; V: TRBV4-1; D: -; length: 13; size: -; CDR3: CASSHSGRNEQFF; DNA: TGCGCCAGCAGCCACTCGGGGCGGAATGAGCAGTTCTTC
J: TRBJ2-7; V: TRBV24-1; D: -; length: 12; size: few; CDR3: CATSRFGYEQYF; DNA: TGTGCCACCAGTAGGTTCGGCTACGAGCAGTACTTC
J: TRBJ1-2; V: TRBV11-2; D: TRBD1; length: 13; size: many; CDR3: CASSPDRAYGYTF; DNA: TGTGCCAGCAGCCCAGACAGGGCCTATGGCTACACCTTC
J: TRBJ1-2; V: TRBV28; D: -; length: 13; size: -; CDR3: CASTLAPLYGYTF; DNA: TGTGCCAGCACCCTCGCACCCCTCTATGGCTACACCTTC
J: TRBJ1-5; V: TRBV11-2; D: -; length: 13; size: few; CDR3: CASSVGKGQPQHF; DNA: TGTGCCAGCAGCGTGGGGAAGGGACAGCCCCAGCATTTT
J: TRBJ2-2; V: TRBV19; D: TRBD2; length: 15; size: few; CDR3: CASTHGTRERGELFF; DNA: TGTGCCAGTACCCACGGGACTAGAGAGCGCGGGGAGCTGTTTTTT
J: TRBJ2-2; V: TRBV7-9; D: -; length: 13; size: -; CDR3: CASSLRFGSELFF; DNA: TGTGCCAGCAGCTTAAGGTTTGGGAGCGAGCTGTTTTTT
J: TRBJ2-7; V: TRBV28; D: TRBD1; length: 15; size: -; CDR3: CASRGQGVQDYEQYF; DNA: TGTGCCAGCAGGGGACAGGGGGTACAAGACTACGAGCAGTACTTC
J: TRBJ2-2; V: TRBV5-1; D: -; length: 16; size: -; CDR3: CASSLDRVGNTGELFF; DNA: TGCGCCAGCAGCTTGGACCGGGTAGGGAACACCGGGGAGCTGTTTTTT
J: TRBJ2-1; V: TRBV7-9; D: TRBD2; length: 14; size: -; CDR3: CASREREGLVEQFF; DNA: TGTGCCAGCAGAGAGCGGGAGGGCCTTGTTGAGCAGTTCTTC
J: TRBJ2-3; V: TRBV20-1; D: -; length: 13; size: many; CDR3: CSATGDSTDTQYF; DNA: TGCAGTGCTACCGGGGACAGCACAGATACGCAGTATTTT
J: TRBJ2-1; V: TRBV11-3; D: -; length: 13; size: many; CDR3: CASGVSSYNEQFF; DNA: TGTGCCAGCGGGGTAAGCTCCTACAATGAGCAGTTCTTC
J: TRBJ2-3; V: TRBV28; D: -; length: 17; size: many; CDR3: CASSAPWAALSTDTQYF; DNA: TGTGCCAGCAGTGCCCCCTGGGCGGCGCTTAGCACAGATACGCAGTATTTT
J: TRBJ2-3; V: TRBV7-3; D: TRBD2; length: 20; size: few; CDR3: CASSFGLAGDPPPATDTQYF; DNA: TGTGCCAGCAGCTTCGGACTAGCGGGGGACCCCCCCCCTGCCACAGATACGCAGTATTTT
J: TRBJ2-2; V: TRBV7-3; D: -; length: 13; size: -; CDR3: CTSSLKATGELFF; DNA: TGTACCAGCAGCTTAAAAGCCACCGGGGAGCTGTTTTTT
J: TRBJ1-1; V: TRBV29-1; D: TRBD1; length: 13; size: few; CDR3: CSVARDRVTEAFF; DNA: TGCAGCGTTGCCCGGGACAGGGTGACTGAAGCTTTCTTT
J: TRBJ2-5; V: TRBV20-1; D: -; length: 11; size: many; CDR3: CSATRQETQYF; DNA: TGCAGTGCTACTCGTCAAGAGACCCAGTACTTC
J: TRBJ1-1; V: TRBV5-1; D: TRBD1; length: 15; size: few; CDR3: CASYRGSFGDTEAFF; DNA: TGCGCCAGCTACAGGGGCTCCTTTGGGGACACTGAAGCTTTCTTT
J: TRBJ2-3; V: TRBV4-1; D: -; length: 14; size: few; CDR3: CASSRQQSADTQYF; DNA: TGCGCCAGCAGCCGCCAGCAGTCTGCAGATACGCAGTATTTT
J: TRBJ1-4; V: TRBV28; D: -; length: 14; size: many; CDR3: CASRSGGGNEKLFF; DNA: TGTGCCAGCAGGTCCGGGGGAGGGAATGAAAAACTGTTTTTT
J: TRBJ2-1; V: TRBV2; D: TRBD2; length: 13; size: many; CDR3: CASSSRLAEGWFF; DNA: TGTGCCAGCAGTTCCCGACTAGCGGAAGGGTGGTTCTTC
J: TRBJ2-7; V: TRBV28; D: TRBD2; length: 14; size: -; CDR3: CASSLGGDPYEQYF; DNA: TGTGCCAGCAGTCTGGGGGGGGACCCCTACGAGCAGTACTTC
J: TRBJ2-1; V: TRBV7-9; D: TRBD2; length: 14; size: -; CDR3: CASSLSLAGVEQFF; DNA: TGTGCCAGCAGCTTGTCCCTAGCGGGAGTTGAGCAGTTCTTC
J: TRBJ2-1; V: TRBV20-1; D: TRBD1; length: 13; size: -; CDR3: CSVRQGASNEQFF; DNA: TGCAGTGTGCGGCAGGGGGCCTCAAATGAGCAGTTCTTC
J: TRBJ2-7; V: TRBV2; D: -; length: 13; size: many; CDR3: CASSREKIYEQYF; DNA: TGTGCCAGCAGTAGAGAGAAAATTTACGAGCAGTACTTC
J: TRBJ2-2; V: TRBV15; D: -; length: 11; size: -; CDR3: CATSSSGELFF; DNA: TGTGCCACCAGCAGTTCCGGGGAGCTGTTTTTT
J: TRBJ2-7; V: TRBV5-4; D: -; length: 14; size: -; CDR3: CASSFAPGSYEQYF; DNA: TGTGCCAGCAGCTTTGCGCCAGGGTCGTACGAGCAGTACTTC
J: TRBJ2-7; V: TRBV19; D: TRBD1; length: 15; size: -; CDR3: CASSVGPQGAYEQYF; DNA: TGTGCCAGTAGTGTAGGACCGCAGGGGGCCTACGAGCAGTACTTC
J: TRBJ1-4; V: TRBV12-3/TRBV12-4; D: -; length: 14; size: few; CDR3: CASSFGGANEKLFF; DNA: TGTGCCAGCAGTTTCGGGGGAGCTAATGAAAAACTGTTTTTT
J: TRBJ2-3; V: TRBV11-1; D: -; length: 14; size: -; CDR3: CASSSPRRGNTQYF; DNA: TGTGCCAGCAGCTCCCCGCGCAGAGGGAATACGCAGTATTTT
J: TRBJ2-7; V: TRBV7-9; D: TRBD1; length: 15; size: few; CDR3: CASSWNPGQGLEQYF; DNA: TGTGCCAGCAGCTGGAACCCGGGACAGGGATTGGAGCAGTACTTC
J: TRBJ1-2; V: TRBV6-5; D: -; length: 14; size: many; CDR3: CASSYRPGDYGYTF; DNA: TGTGCCAGCAGTTACCGTCCGGGGGACTATGGCTACACCTTC
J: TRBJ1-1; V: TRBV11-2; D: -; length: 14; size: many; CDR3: CASSAIRRITEAFF; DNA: TGTGCCAGCAGCGCCATCAGGAGGATCACTGAAGCTTTCTTT
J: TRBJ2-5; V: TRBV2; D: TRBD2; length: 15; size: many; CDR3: CASSVQREEGETQYF; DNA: TGTGCCAGCAGTGTCCAGCGGGAGGAAGGGGAGACCCAGTACTTC
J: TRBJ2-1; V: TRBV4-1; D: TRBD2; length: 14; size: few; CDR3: CATTEPGLANEQFF; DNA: TGCGCCACCACCGAACCGGGACTAGCTAATGAGCAGTTCTTC
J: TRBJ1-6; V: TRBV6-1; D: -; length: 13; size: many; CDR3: CASGFQGNSPLHF; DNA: TGTGCCAGCGGGTTCCAGGGAAATTCACCCCTCCACTTT
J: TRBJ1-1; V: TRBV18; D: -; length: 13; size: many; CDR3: CASSSRENTEAFF; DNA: TGTGCCAGCTCATCGAGAGAGAACACTGAAGCTTTCTTT
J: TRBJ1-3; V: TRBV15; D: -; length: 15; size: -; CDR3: CATSLGPTRGNTIYF; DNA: TGTGCCACCAGCCTAGGACCCACGAGAGGAAACACCATATATTTT
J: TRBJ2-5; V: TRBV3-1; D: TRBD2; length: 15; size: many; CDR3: CASSQGLAVQETQYF; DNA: TGTGCCAGCAGCCAAGGCCTAGCGGTCCAAGAGACCCAGTACTTC
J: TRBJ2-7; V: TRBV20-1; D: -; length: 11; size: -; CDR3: CSARRFNEQYF; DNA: TGCAGTGCTAGAAGATTCAACGAGCAGTACTTC
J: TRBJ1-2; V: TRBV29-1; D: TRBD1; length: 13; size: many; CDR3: CSVGGQGNYGYTF; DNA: TGCAGCGTTGGGGGACAGGGGAACTATGGCTACACCTTC
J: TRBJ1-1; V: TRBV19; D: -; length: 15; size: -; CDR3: CASVLPSQGNTEAFF; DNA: TGTGCCAGTGTCTTACCCTCACAGGGGAACACTGAAGCTTTCTTT
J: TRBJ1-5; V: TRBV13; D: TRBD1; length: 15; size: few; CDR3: CASSFRDSSNQPQHF; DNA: TGTGCCAGCAGTTTCCGGGACAGTAGCAATCAGCCCCAGCATTTT
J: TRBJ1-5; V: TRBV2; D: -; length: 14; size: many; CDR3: CASIGQGVDQPQHF; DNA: TGTGCCAGCATCGGCCAGGGTGTCGATCAGCCCCAGCATTTT
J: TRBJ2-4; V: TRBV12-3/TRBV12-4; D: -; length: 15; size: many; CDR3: CASSPRVGVQNIQYF; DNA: TGTGCCAGCAGTCCCCGCGTGGGGGTCCAAAACATTCAGTACTTC
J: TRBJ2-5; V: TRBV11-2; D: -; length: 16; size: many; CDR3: CASSLDRRTFKGTQYF; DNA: TGTGCCAGCAGCTTAGATAGAAGGACCTTTAAGGGGACCCAGTACTTC
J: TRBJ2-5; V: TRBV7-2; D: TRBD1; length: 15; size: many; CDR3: CASSLMGTEEETQYF; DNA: TGTGCCAGCAGCTTAATGGGGACAGAGGAAGAGACCCAGTACTTC
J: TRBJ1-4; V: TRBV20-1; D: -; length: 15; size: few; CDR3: CSAGRMGGVNEKLFF; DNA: TGCAGTGCAGGACGGATGGGGGGCGTTAATGAAAAACTGTTTTTT
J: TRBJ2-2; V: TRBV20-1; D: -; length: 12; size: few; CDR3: CSAREGPGELFF; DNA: TGCAGTGCTAGAGAAGGACCCGGGGAGCTGTTTTTT